These 10 T cell receptor beta chains came from one sample sequenced in a study of cytomegalovirus exposure and HLA in healthy donors. The PCR had 60 Vbeta and 13 Jbeta primers. Some clones are missing from TCRdb's copy, which holds only in-frame ones; the method was immunoSEQ multiplex PCR. The sample consists of around 160,000 clones, about 75% of them appearing once. Sequencing input: PBMCs. These receptors were taken from a woman in her 40s in good health and CMV-seropositive.

J is TRBJ1-2 and V is TRBV5-1; no clear D gene. The CDR3 runs to 16 residues. Deletions cut 2 bases from V and 0 bases from J, with 14 bases between. CDR1 and CDR2 from the germline V gene are SGHRS and YFSETQ. The CDR3 DNA reads as TGCGCCAGCAGCTTAGGTCGGGGTACGGCTAACTATGGCTACACCTTC. Amino acids: CASSLGRGTANYGYTF.

In its sample, this clone was seen a few times. V is TRBV11-2 and J is TRBJ2-2; a possible D gene is TRBD2 (6 bases). Trimming took 4 bases from V and 6 from J, leaving 15 bases between them. The CDR3 consists of 15 residues. Germline V gene sequence: CDR1 SGHAT, CDR2 FQNNGV. CDR3 residues: CASSSRLVGSGELFF. The CDR3 nucleotides read TGTGCCAGCAGCTCCCGACTAGTAGGCTCCGGGGAGCTGTTTTTT.

This chain links TRBV19 with TRBJ1-1; D remains unclear. This CDR3 spans 14 amino acids. Germline CDR1 and CDR2: LNHDA and SQIVND (reference sequence). V was trimmed by 3 bases and J by 4 bases, leaving 12 bases between them. DNA of the CDR3: TGTGCCAGTAGTATTAGGACCCGGGGCACTGAAGCTTTCTTT. Its translation: CASSIRTRGTEAFF.

The rearrangement links TRBV7-2 to TRBJ1-2; the match to TRBD1 covers 7 bases. Trimming at V came to 1 base and at J to 3 bases, leaving 8 bases not matched to a gene. The CDR3 consists of 16 residues. Germline V gene sequence: CDR1 SGHTA, CDR2 FQGNSA. In nucleotides, the CDR3 is TGTGCCAGCAGCTTAGGAAACAGGGGAAGTGACTATGGCTACACCTTC. This codes for CASSLGNRGSDYGYTF.

The chain is built from TRBV4-3 and TRBJ2-1; a possible D gene is TRBD2 (5 bases). The V and J ends lost 3 bases and 0 bases respectively, with 9 bases between them. The CDR3 spans 15 residues. Germline V gene sequence: CDR1 LGHNA, CDR2 YSLEER. The CDR3 sequence: CASSQQLDSYNEQFF. The CDR3 nucleotides read TGCGCCAGCAGCCAGCAACTAGACTCCTACAATGAGCAGTTCTTC.

The chain combines TRBV19 with TRBJ2-7, with 9 bases aligning to TRBD1. V shed 8 bases, J shed 6 bases, and the junction held 11 bases outside the gene matches. Looked up from germline, CDR1 is LNHDA and CDR2 is SQIVND (reference sequence). This CDR3 is built from 14 residues. CDR3 bases: TGTGCCAGTTCCCGGACAGGGGAAGTTGGCGAGCAGTACTTC. This codes for CASSRTGEVGEQYF.

V and J are TRBV11-2 and TRBJ2-6; unclear D gene. V gave up 0 bases and J gave up 2 bases, with 5 bases separating them. The CDR3 has 15 amino acids. CDR1 is SGHAT and CDR2 is FQNNGV in the germline V gene. The CDR3 loop is CASSLDLAGANVLTF. For the CDR3, the DNA is TGTGCCAGCAGCTTAGATTTAGCTGGGGCCAACGTCCTGACTTTC.

V gene TRBV5-8 combines with J gene TRBJ2-2; D gene unclear. The CDR3 covers 14 residues. V was clipped by 0 bases and J by 0 bases, with 3 bases between them. Germline V gene lookup returns CDR1 SGHTS and CDR2 YDEGEE. The CDR3 coding sequence is TGTGCCAGCAGCTTGGTAGCGAACACCGGGGAGCTGTTTTTT. Protein: CASSLVANTGELFF.

The V gene is TRBV7-9, the J gene TRBJ1-1; D is possibly TRBD1 (6 bases). V was shortened by 5 bases and J by 3 bases, with 10 bases between the two germline ends. CDR1 and CDR2 (germline): SEHNR, FQNEAQ (reference sequence). The length of the CDR3 is 13 residues. The CDR3 DNA reads TGTGCCAGCAGCCAGGGGACCCACACTGAAGCTTTCTTT. This sequence encodes CASSQGTHTEAFF.

Only a few counts were recorded for this clone. The genes are TRBV7-9 and TRBJ2-1; TRBD2 is a possible D gene (5 bases). V was pared by 7 bases and J by 7 bases, with 11 bases between. Germline CDR1 and CDR2: SEHNR and FQNEAQ (reference sequence). CDR3 length: 12 amino acids. CDR3 region: CASNRAENEQFF. The CDR3 bases are TGTGCCAGCAACCGAGCGGAGAATGAGCAGTTCTTC. Full variable domain (outside the CDR3, taken from reference TRBV7-9 and TRBJ2-1): DTGVSQNPRHKITKRGQNVTFRCDPISEHNRLYWYRQTLGQGPEFLTYFQNEAQLEKSRLLSDRFSAERPKGSFSTLEIQRTEQGDSAMYLCASNRAENEQFFGPGTRLTVL.